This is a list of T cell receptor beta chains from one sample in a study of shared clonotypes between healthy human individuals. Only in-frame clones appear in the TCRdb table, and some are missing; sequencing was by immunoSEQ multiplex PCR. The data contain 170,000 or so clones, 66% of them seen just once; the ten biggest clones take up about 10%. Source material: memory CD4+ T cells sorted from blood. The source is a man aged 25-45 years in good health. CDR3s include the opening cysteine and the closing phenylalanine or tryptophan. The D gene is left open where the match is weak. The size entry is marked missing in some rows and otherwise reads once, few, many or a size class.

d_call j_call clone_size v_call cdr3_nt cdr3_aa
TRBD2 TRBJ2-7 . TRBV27 TGTGCCAGCAGTCCTCGACTAGCGGGAGCGAGTGAGCAGTACTTC CASSPRLAGASEQYF
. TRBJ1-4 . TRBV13 TGTGCCAGCAGCTTAAGGGACACTGGGGAAAAACTGTTTTTT CASSLRDTGEKLFF
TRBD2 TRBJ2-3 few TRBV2 TGTGCCACAGAGCGGGGGCCTAGCACAGATACGCAGTATTTT CATERGPSTDTQYF
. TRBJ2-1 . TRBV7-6 TGTGCCAGCAGCCTAAGACAGCAGACCTACAATGAGCAGTTCTTC CASSLRQQTYNEQFF
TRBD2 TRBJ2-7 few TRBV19 TGTGCCAGTAGTCTCCCAAGGACTAGCGGAGGGGGGGTCTGGATACGCGAGCAGTACTTC CASSLPRTSGGGVWIREQYF
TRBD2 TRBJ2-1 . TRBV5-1 TGCGCCAGCAGCTTACAGTCAGGGACTAGCGGGAGAAATGAGCAGTTCTTC CASSLQSGTSGRNEQFF
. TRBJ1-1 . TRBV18 TGTGCCAGCTCACCACCACGGGTTTCGAACACTGAAGCTTTCTTT CASSPPRVSNTEAFF
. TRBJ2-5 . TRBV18 TGTGCCAGCTCACCGGATAGGACAGAAGAGACCCAGTACTTC CASSPDRTEETQYF
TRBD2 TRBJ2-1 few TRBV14 TGTGCCAGCAGCCCAGGCGGCGGGAGGGGCAATGAGCAGTTCTTC CASSPGGGRGNEQFF
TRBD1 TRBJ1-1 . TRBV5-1 TGCGCCAGCAGCTTGTCGACAGGGGCCGACAAAGCTTTCTTT CASSLSTGADKAFF
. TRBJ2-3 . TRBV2 TGTGCCAGCAGTTCTCCAGCGGCGGTCACAGATACGCAGTATTTT CASSSPAAVTDTQYF
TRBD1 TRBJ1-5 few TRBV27 TGTGCCAGCAGTAGGATCGGGACAGGGGATCAGCCCCAGCATTTT CASSRIGTGDQPQHF
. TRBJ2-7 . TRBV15 TGTGCCACCAGCAGGGGTGTCGGCGACGAGCAGTACTTC CATSRGVGDEQYF
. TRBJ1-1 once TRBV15 TGTGCCACCAGCAGGGGAGGACAGCTGAACACTGAAGCTTTCTTT CATSRGGQLNTEAFF
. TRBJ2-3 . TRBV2 TGTGCCAGCAGTGCCAACTCCGGGGATACGCAGTATTTT CASSANSGDTQYF
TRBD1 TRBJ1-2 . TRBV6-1 TGTGCCAGCAGTGAGAGGGGGCTAGGGGGCTACACCTTC CASSERGLGGYTF
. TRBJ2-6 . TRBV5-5 TGTGCCAGCAGCCGTTCTGGGGCCAACGTCCTGACTTTC CASSRSGANVLTF
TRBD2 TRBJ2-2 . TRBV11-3 TGTGCCAGCAGCTTATACAGCGGGAGGGACACCGGGGAGCTGTTTTTT CASSLYSGRDTGELFF
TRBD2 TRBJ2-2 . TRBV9 TGTGCCAGCAACCCGGGAGGGGTGAACACCGGGGAGCTGTTTTTT CASNPGGVNTGELFF
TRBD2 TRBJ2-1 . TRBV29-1 TGCAGCGTTGTCGGAGCGGGAGGCCCAAGCTCCTACAATGAGCAGTTCTTC CSVVGAGGPSSYNEQFF
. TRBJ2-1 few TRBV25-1 TGTGCCAGCATGTCTACAGGGAAAGACTACAATGAGCAGTTCTTC CASMSTGKDYNEQFF
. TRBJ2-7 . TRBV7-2 TGTGCCAGCAGCCCCCGACCGGGAGAGACCTACGAGCAGTACTTC CASSPRPGETYEQYF
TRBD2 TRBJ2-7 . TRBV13 TGTGCCAGCAGCCCGATCGGCGGGAGGGCCTACGAGCAGTACTTC CASSPIGGRAYEQYF
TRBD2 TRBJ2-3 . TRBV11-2 TGTGCCAGCAGCCACTTAGCGGGAGCTCTTACAGATACGCAGTATTTT CASSHLAGALTDTQYF
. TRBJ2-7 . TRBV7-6 TGTGCCAGCAGCCAAGGTCCGGGGCTCCACGAGCAGTACTTC CASSQGPGLHEQYF
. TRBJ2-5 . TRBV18 TGTGCCAGCTCATACCAGGAGGGGGAGACCCAGTACTTC CASSYQEGETQYF
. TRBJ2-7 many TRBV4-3 TGCGCCAGCAGCCCTAGGTGGTTGGGCGCCGACGAGCAGTACTTC CASSPRWLGADEQYF
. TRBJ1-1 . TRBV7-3 TGTGCCAGCAGCCGAAACCCAGACACTGAAGCTTTCTTT CASSRNPDTEAFF
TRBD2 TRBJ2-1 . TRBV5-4 TGTGCCAGCAGTCGGCGGGCGGGAGACAATGAGCAGTTCTTC CASSRRAGDNEQFF
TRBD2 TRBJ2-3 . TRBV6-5 TGTGCCAGCAGTTACGTTGCGGGAGGGCCTGATACGCAGTATTTT CASSYVAGGPDTQYF
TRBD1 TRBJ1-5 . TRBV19 TGTGCCAGCCACGGGCTGACAGGGGGCCTTAACAATCAGCCCCAGCATTTT CASHGLTGGLNNQPQHF
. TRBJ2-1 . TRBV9 TGTGCCAGCAGCTCTGGGACGGGATCTTACAATGAGCAGTTCTTC CASSSGTGSYNEQFF
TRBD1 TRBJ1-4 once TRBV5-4 TGTGCCAGCAGCTACAGGGGGCATGAAAAACTGTTTTTT CASSYRGHEKLFF
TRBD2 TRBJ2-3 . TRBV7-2 TGTGCCAGCAGCCCTGATAGCGGGCGGGGGGATACGCAGTATTTT CASSPDSGRGDTQYF
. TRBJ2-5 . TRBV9 TGTGCCAGCAGCGCGACAGCACTTCAAGAGACCCAGTACTTC CASSATALQETQYF
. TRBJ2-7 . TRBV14 TGTGCCAGCAGCCAAGGCGGGTTCTCCTACGAGCAGTACTTC CASSQGGFSYEQYF
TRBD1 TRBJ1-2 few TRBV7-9 TGTGCCAGCAGTCGGCAGGGGGCCCACTTGGGAAACTATGGCTACACCTTC CASSRQGAHLGNYGYTF
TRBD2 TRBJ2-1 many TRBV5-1 TGCGCCAGCAGCTTCGATTCGGGACTAGCGGGAGATGAGCAGTTCTTC CASSFDSGLAGDEQFF
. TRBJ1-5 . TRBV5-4 TGTGCCAGCAGCTTCCCGGGGAGCAATCAGCCCCAGCATTTT CASSFPGSNQPQHF
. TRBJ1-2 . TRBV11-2 TGTGCCAGCAGCTTACAGGGTAACTATGGCTACACCTTC CASSLQGNYGYTF
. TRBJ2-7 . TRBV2 TGTGCCAGCACAATTGACAGCCGGGCGGCGTACGAGCAGTACTTC CASTIDSRAAYEQYF
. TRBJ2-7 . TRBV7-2 TGTGCCAGCAGCTTAAGGTTCTTGAGCTCCTACGAGCAGTACTTC CASSLRFLSSYEQYF
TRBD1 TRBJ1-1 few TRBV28 TGTGCCAGCGGGGGACAGGGGAGGACTGAAGCTTTCTTT CASGGQGRTEAFF
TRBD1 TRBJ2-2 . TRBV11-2 TGTGCCAGCAGCCCCCTCGGGACAGCGTCCGGGGAGCTGTTTTTT CASSPLGTASGELFF
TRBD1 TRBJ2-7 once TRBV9 TGTGCCAGCAGCGTAGGGGACAGGTTATACGAGCAGTACTTC CASSVGDRLYEQYF
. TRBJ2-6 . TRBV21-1 TGTGCCAGCAGCAACCGGGACGGTCGCTCTGGGGCCAACGTCCTGACTTTC CASSNRDGRSGANVLTF
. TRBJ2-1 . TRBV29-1 TGCAGCGTTGAATCCGGGAATAGCTGGAATGAGCAGTTCTTC CSVESGNSWNEQFF